This TCR beta chain was found in a study of T cell repertoires in cytomegalovirus infection. Overall study context: Both CMV infection and a matching HLA type were indicated by public TCR beta signatures.

The CDR3 consists of 13 residues. Findings and limits, study-wide: Summed frequency of shared TCR beta families picked out CMV carriers who also had the relevant HLA. In two of eight donors, the top clonotype was HLA-C-restricted CMV-specific.

TCRdb called the reads again in MiXCR, with one record for every CDR3 protein. The sample has about 250,000 distinct CDR3 sequences, about a sixth seen once. This clonotype occurred many times. The antigen is unknown. An end of the junction differs from the germline gene, which may be a read error. The gene calls are TRBV12-3 or TRBV12-4 and TRBJ1-1; D is undetermined. Sequenced: CD8+ T cells from PBMCs. This clonotype originated in a human donor in good health (CMV status not recorded). Some clones in this sample may be carry-over from other donors' samples. Here the CDR3 reads CASSHMRNAEAFF. CDR3 coding DNA: TGTGCCAGCAGCCACATGAGGAACGCTGAAGCTTTCTTT.